This TCR beta chain is drawn from a study of blood T cells in healthy people across ages. For the second PCR, which ran for about 6 to 11 cycles, a sample-barcoded 5' primer and a J-beta primer mix were used. A template-switch adaptor with 12 random nucleotides tagged each cDNA molecule. TCRdb reprocessed the 5' RACE reads via MiXCR and lists one record per CDR3 protein. Here the sample spans more than 1.4 million distinct CDR3 sequences, approximately 42% being singletons. The study's findings and limits: A roughly linear fall in TCR beta diversity per million T cells was seen with increasing age.

CDR3 length: 13 amino acids. Germline V gene lookup returns CDR1 SSHAT and CDR2 FNYEAQ (reference sequence). Concerning this clonotype itself: Its antigen is still unknown. Sequence at one end of the junction differs from germline and may be a read error.

Isolated PBMCs totaled at least 6 million in each sample. This clonotype was obtained from a woman aged 18-29 years in good health. The chain combines TRBV7-7 with TRBJ1-4; 7 positions agree with TRBD1. The sequencing sample was made of blood. CDR3 residues: CASSSTGYEKLFF. As DNA, the CDR3 is TGTGCTAGCAGCTCGACAGGGTATGAAAAACTGTTTTTT.